These 21 T cell receptor beta chains were all obtained from the same sample, sequenced in a study of blood T cell repertoires in COVID-19. TCRdb keeps only in-frame clones here, not all; method: immunoSEQ multiplex PCR. The sample shows approximately 260,000 clones, approximately 89% of them seen only once. The sequenced material came from PBMCs or T cells enriched from blood (not recorded which). These receptors were obtained from a woman in her fifties or sixties who had recovered from COVID-19.

The chain links TRBV1 to TRBJ2-1; the tabulated D call, TRBD2, remains unverified against the DNA. TRBV1 is a known pseudogene. The CDR3 consists of 12 residues. CDR3: CTSGRPRGEQFF. The CDR3 DNA is TGCACGAGCGGGAGGCCACGTGGCGAGCAGTTCTTC.

V usage is TRBV25-1 and J usage is TRBJ1-4, with a possible D match to TRBD1 (5 bases). V gave up 3 bases and J gave up 7 bases, with 15 bases separating them. Germline V gene sequence: CDR1 MGHDK, CDR2 SYGVNS. This CDR3 is built from 15 residues. CDR3 sequence (DNA): TGTGCCAGCAGTGATTTGGCGGTTCAGGGTGAAAAACTGTTTTTT. This encodes CASSDLAVQGEKLFF.

This chain connects TRBV7-6 to TRBJ1-1; the match to TRBD1 covers 8 bases. CDR3 size: 16 residues. The V and J ends lost 4 bases and 0 bases, in that order; junction bases with no gene match: 7. Germline V gene sequence: CDR1 SGHVS, CDR2 FNYEAQ. In DNA, the CDR3 is TGTGCCAGCAGCTCTCGGACAGGGACCTTGAACACTGAAGCTTTCTTT. Protein product: CASSSRTGTLNTEAFF.

J is TRBJ2-1 and V is TRBV13, with unresolved D. The length of the CDR3 is 12 residues. The germline gives CDR1 PRHDT, CDR2 FYEKMQ (reference sequence). The V gene lost 3 bases and the J gene lost 9 bases, with 9 bases spanning the gap. The CDR3 nucleotides are TGTGCCAGCAGCTTTACGGGTTTTGAGCAGTTCTTC. The encoded protein is CASSFTGFEQFF.

This clone was detected once. V and J are TRBV6-5 and TRBJ2-4; the D gene is possibly TRBD2 (6 bases). The CDR3 is made up of 15 amino acids. Trimming shortened V by 6 bases and J by 2 bases, and 14 bases separated the two germline ends. Germline CDR1 and CDR2: MNHEY and SVGAGI. The CDR3 DNA reads as TGTGCCAGCAGCCGCGGGACCTCTCCCAAAAACATTCAGTACTTC. This sequence encodes CASSRGTSPKNIQYF.

The V gene is TRBV12-3 or TRBV12-4, the J gene TRBJ1-5, with no clear D. The CDR3 runs to 12 residues. V lost 2 bases and J 7 bases, leaving 6 bases between the germline ends. The CDR3 DNA reads TGTGCCAGCAGTTTATATATCCAGCCCCAGCATTTT. Its translation: CASSLYIQPQHF.

The J gene is TRBJ1-2, the V gene TRBV12-3 or TRBV12-4; possibly TRBD1 for D (5 bases). This CDR3 comprises 12 residues. The V gene lost 4 bases and the J gene lost 5 bases, with 8 bases spanning the gap. CDR3 nucleotides: TGTGCCAGCAGTTCCCAGGGTTATGGCTACACCTTC. Protein sequence: CASSSQGYGYTF.

The chain has TRBV6-4 and TRBJ2-1, with 12 bases that match TRBD2. After removal of 6 bases from V and 2 bases from J, the junction contained 8 bases not matched to a gene. The CDR3 runs to 17 residues. The V gene's germline CDR1 is MRHNA and CDR2 SNTAGT. This CDR3 is CASSKTSGGTPYNEQFF. CDR3 in DNA: TGTGCCAGCAGCAAGACTAGCGGGGGAACCCCCTACAATGAGCAGTTCTTC.

A single count supports this clone. The chain combines TRBV5-1 with TRBJ2-1, with 7 bases aligning to TRBD2. Germline V gives CDR1 SGHRS, CDR2 YFSETQ. The CDR3 is made up of 15 amino acids. The V and J ends lost 0 bases and 7 bases, in that order; junction bases with no gene match: 7. The CDR3 reads CASSLGVAGINEQFF. The CDR3 DNA sequence: TGCGCCAGCAGCTTGGGAGTAGCGGGCATAAATGAGCAGTTCTTC.

The chain is built from TRBV7-9 and TRBJ1-2, with TRBD1 matching over 8 bases. V lost 5 bases to trimming and J lost 7 bases; unmatched junction nucleotides: 12. The germline V gene encodes CDR1 SEHNR and CDR2 FQNEAQ (reference sequence). The CDR3 covers 15 residues. In DNA form, the CDR3 reads TGTGCCAGCAGCCTCGATATCGGACAGGGCCTTGGCTACACCTTC. Translation: CASSLDIGQGLGYTF.

V is TRBV7-2 and J is TRBJ1-5; D may be TRBD1 (6 bases). Germline V CDR1 and CDR2: SGHTA, FQGNSA. V lost 6 bases and J lost 7, with 22 bases in between. This CDR3 spans 16 amino acids. CDR3 in amino acids: CASSPDRAGEGQPQHF. The DNA of the CDR3 is TGTGCCAGCAGTCCAGATCGGGCAGGGGAAGGGCAGCCCCAGCATTTT.

CDR3 loop: CASSPSKTRSQPQHF. The CDR3, as DNA: TGTGCCAGCAGCCCTAGTAAGACCCGCAGTCAGCCCCAGCATTTT. The V gene is TRBV28, the J gene TRBJ1-5; D not resolved. V was shortened by 6 bases and J by 6 bases, with 18 bases between the two germline ends. From germline, CDR1 is MDHEN and CDR2 SYDVKM. This CDR3 region has 15 residues.

The V call is TRBV6-2 or TRBV6-3, the J call TRBJ1-1, with D perhaps matching TRBD1 (6 bases). CDR1 is MNHEY and CDR2 is SVGEGT in the germline V gene. The V end was cut by 5 bases, the J end by 1 base, with 14 bases between. The CDR3 loop spans 15 amino acids. CDR3 DNA: TGTGCCAGCAGTCCAGACAGGCCCCAGAACACTGAAGCTTTCTTT. Translation gives CASSPDRPQNTEAFF.

The gene calls are TRBV10-1 and TRBJ2-3, with D possibly being TRBD1 (6 bases). This CDR3 is 15 amino acids long. Germline V gives CDR1 WNHNN, CDR2 SYGVQD (reference sequence). Trimming pared 3 bases from V and 3 bases from J, leaving 13 bases between. Here the CDR3 reads CASSEPGHKTDTQYF. In DNA form, the CDR3 reads TGCGCCAGCAGTGAACCGGGACACAAAACAGATACGCAGTATTTT.

The chain recombines TRBV14 with TRBJ2-2, with a tentative D call TRBD1 (6 bases). V was pared by 1 base and J by 8 bases, with 14 bases between. The CDR3 is 15 amino acids. CDR1 and CDR2 (germline): SGHDN, FVKESK. The CDR3 loop is CASSQVMVTGGELFF. The CDR3 DNA reads TGTGCCAGCAGCCAAGTTATGGTGACAGGAGGGGAGCTGTTTTTT. The full variable domain, with the rest looked up from reference TRBV14 and TRBJ2-2, is EAGVTQFPSHSVIEKGQTVTLRCDPISGHDNLYWYRRVMGKEIKFLLHFVKESKQDESGMPNNRFLAERTGGTYSTLKVQPAELEDSGVYFCASSQVMVTGGELFFGEGSRLTVL.

The gene calls are TRBV9 and TRBJ2-5; D uncertain. V lost 0 bases and J lost 2, with 11 bases in between. CDR3 length equals 15 residues. CDR1 and CDR2 from the germline V gene are SGDLS and YYNGEE. CDR3 nucleotides: TGTGCCAGCAGCGTAGTTCCAGGTGATCAAGAGACCCAGTACTTC. Translating gives CASSVVPGDQETQYF.

On this clone itself: Other DNA sequences in this specimen translate into the identical CDR3. The chain is built from TRBV7-2 and TRBJ1-5; D gene ambiguous. CDR1 is SGHTA, CDR2 FQGNSA, per germline. V was clipped by 2 bases and J by 6 bases, with 5 bases between them. The CDR3 covers 12 residues. CDR3 sequence (DNA): TGTGCCAGCAGCTTATATAGTCAGCCCCAGCATTTT. Its protein product is CASSLYSQPQHF.

The gene calls are TRBV7-9 and TRBJ1-4; TRBD1 matches 9 bases. The trim removed 3 bases at V and 7 bases at J, leaving 6 bases unmatched. CDR3 length: 15 residues. Germline assignment: CDR1 SEHNR and CDR2 FQNEAQ (reference sequence). CDR3 nucleotides: TGTGCCAGCAGCTTTTGGACAGGGGCGAGTGAAAAACTGTTTTTT. The encoded protein is CASSFWTGASEKLFF.

This clone has only a few counts. The chain is built from TRBV12-3 or TRBV12-4 and TRBJ2-1; 8 bases line up with TRBD1. The CDR3 sequence is 13 residues long. Unmatched junction bases numbered 1, after V lost 5 bases and J lost 4 bases. Here the CDR3 reads CASSRQGYNEQFF. The CDR3 DNA reads as TGTGCCAGCAGTCGACAGGGGTACAATGAGCAGTTCTTC.

The J gene is TRBJ2-7, the V gene TRBV24-1; 8 bases fit TRBD2. The CDR3 spans 16 residues. Germline V gene data show CDR1 as KGHDR and CDR2 as SFDVKD. V dropped 1 base and J dropped 3; count of bases not matched to a gene: 7. The CDR3 loop is CATSDFTAGGHYEQYF. Here the CDR3 DNA reads TGTGCCACCAGTGATTTCACGGCGGGAGGACACTACGAGCAGTACTTC.

This chain joins TRBV10-3 and TRBJ1-2; no firm D call. This CDR3 contains 12 residues. Per the germline V gene, CDR1 is ENHRY and CDR2 is SYGVKD. V was trimmed by 6 bases and J by 6 bases, leaving 11 bases between them. For the CDR3, the DNA is TGTGCCATCAGCCTTCAGGCAAATGGCTACACCTTC. It specifies CAISLQANGYTF.